These 21 T cell receptor beta chains share one sample of origin, sequenced in a study of molecular identifiers for immune sequencing clone quantification. TCRdb independently ran MiXCR on the PCR reads; one entry per CDR3 protein. Of some 650,000 distinct CDR3 sequences listed, just under 20% are singletons. Sequencing was carried out using naive CD8+ T cells from blood, with Jurkat cell RNA spiked in. Subset reported: FACS-sorted CD8+CD4-CCR7+CD45RA+ naive T cells. The origin of the receptors is a human donor in good health. Some libraries in this study had Jurkat cell RNA spiked in.

This clonotype was recorded a few times. This chain joins TRBV4-3 and TRBJ2-1; tentative D call: TRBD1 (6 bases). Trimming stripped 6 bases from V and 1 base from J, with 13 bases between. CDR1 is LGHNA, CDR2 YSLEER, per germline. CDR3 length: 15 amino acids. The CDR3 reads CASRWGLLSYNEQFF. For the CDR3, the DNA is TGCGCCAGCAGGTGGGGGCTGCTTTCCTACAATGAGCAGTTCTTC.

This clonotype was seen only a few times. The rearrangement uses TRBV27 and TRBJ1-2; no clear D gene. CDR3 length: 13 amino acids. In germline, CDR1 is MNHEY, CDR2 SMNVEV (reference sequence). Deletions cut 4 bases from V and 1 base from J, with 7 bases between. The CDR3 is CASSYSVNYGYTF. The CDR3 DNA reads as TGTGCCAGCAGTTACAGCGTTAACTATGGCTACACCTTC.

This clonotype showed up many times. The chain links TRBV14 to TRBJ1-5, with D possibly TRBD1 on 6 matching bases. Trimming pared 1 base from V and 4 bases from J, leaving 14 bases between. This CDR3 is 16 amino acids long. Germline-derived CDR1 and CDR2 are SGHDN and FVKESK. CDR3 amino acids: CASSQVSGQTNQPQHF. The CDR3 region has the DNA TGTGCCAGCAGCCAAGTTTCTGGACAGACAAATCAGCCCCAGCATTTT.

This clonotype came up many times. This CDR3 reads CASSLREEGNQPQHF. CDR3 DNA: TGTGCCAGCAGTTTAAGGGAGGAAGGCAATCAGCCCCAGCATTTT. This chain uses TRBV12-3 or TRBV12-4 with TRBJ1-5, with D unclear. CDR3 length: 15 amino acids. The V gene lost 2 bases and the J gene lost 2 bases, with 10 bases spanning the gap.

The gene calls are TRBV11-2 and TRBJ2-5; unclear D gene. The CDR3 spans 14 residues. Germline assignment: CDR1 SGHAT and CDR2 FQNNGV. V lost 10 bases and J 1 base, leaving 16 bases between the germline ends. CDR3 sequence reads: CANSPPTRQETQYF. The CDR3 DNA reads TGTGCCAACAGTCCCCCGACACGCCAAGAGACCCAGTACTTC.

This clonotype was seen a handful of times. This sequence joins TRBV7-9 and TRBJ2-1; a weak D match, TRBD2 (6 bases). Trimming took 7 bases from V and 9 from J, leaving 10 bases between them. The germline CDR1 and CDR2 sequences are SEHNR and FQNEAQ (reference sequence). This CDR3 region has 11 residues. The CDR3 nucleotides read TGTGCCAGCACCCCCGGGGGTGAGCAGTTCTTC. Its protein is CASTPGGEQFF.

This clonotype has at least ten counts. This chain joins TRBV6-5 and TRBJ1-1; D might be TRBD1 (6 bases). The V and J ends lost 5 bases and 0 bases respectively, with 19 bases between them. CDR3 length: 17 amino acids. The germline V gene has CDR1 MNHEY and CDR2 SVGAGI. The CDR3 protein is CASSVNHREGLNTEAFF. In nucleotides, the CDR3 is TGTGCCAGCAGTGTGAATCACAGGGAAGGGCTGAACACTGAAGCTTTCTTT.

The sample holds many counts of this clonotype. The chain couples TRBV28 to TRBJ2-7; D is ambiguous. V lost 6 bases to trimming and J lost 5 bases, with 17 bases between them. Germline assignment: CDR1 MDHEN and CDR2 SYDVKM. This CDR3 is 14 amino acids long. CDR3 in amino acids: CASSTRTKPHEQYF. The CDR3 DNA is TGTGCCAGCAGCACCCGGACCAAGCCCCACGAGCAGTACTTC.

This clonotype showed up just a few times. This chain uses TRBV4-1 with TRBJ2-7; the D call may be TRBD1 or TRBD2 (6 bases each). There are 14 residues in the CDR3. CDR1 and CDR2 from the germline V gene are MGHRA and YSYEKL. Trimming removed 4 bases at V and 2 bases at J, with 12 bases between. In DNA, the CDR3 is TGCGCCAGCAGCCCACGGGGGCTGGCCTACGAGCAGTACTTC. Translation: CASSPRGLAYEQYF.

This clonotype was observed at least ten times. V and J are TRBV19 and TRBJ2-2; 8 nucleotides agree with TRBD2. V was clipped by 6 bases and J by 5 bases; unmatched bases: 8. The germline V gene has CDR1 LNHDA and CDR2 SQIVND (reference sequence). The CDR3 covers 15 residues. CDR3 protein: CASRTGTRGTGELFF. The CDR3 bases are TGTGCCAGTAGGACCGGGACTAGAGGAACCGGGGAGCTGTTTTTT.

This clonotype was seen a few times. V gene TRBV4-3 combines with J gene TRBJ2-1; 9 bases match TRBD2. This CDR3 is 16 amino acids long. CDR1 and CDR2 from the germline V gene are LGHNA and YSLEER. V shed 0 bases and J 7 bases; nucleotides not matched to a gene: 7. The DNA of the CDR3 is TGCGCCAGCAGCCAAGATTTGAGCGGGAGGTTAAATGAGCAGTTCTTC. Its translation is CASSQDLSGRLNEQFF.

The chain carries TRBV19 and TRBJ1-1; D may be TRBD1 (6 bases). The V and J ends lost 5 bases and 5 bases respectively, with 15 bases between them. The CDR3 is 14 residues long. CDR1 is LNHDA, CDR2 SQIVND, per germline (reference sequence). In DNA form, the CDR3 reads TGTGCCAGTAGTCTCGGGGGGCTCGTAACTGAAGCTTTCTTT. It is translated as CASSLGGLVTEAFF.

This clonotype was recorded only once. A much larger clone differs from this one at a single base, so this may be a read error. The V call is TRBV6-2 or TRBV6-3, the J call TRBJ1-5; tentative D call: TRBD1 (6 bases). Per germline, CDR1 MNHEY and CDR2 SVGEGT. The ends were cut back, 6 bases at V and 5 bases at J, with 11 bases in the middle. The CDR3 covers 13 residues. In nucleotides, the CDR3 is TGTGCCAGCAGATCCAGGGGCGATCAGCCCCAGCATTTT. This codes for CASRSRGDQPQHF.

This clonotype has ten or more counts. The chain employs TRBV20-1 and TRBJ2-7; D is possibly TRBD1 (6 bases). Trimming removed 5 bases at V and 4 bases at J, with 15 bases between. Germline V lookup: CDR1 DFQATT, CDR2 SNEGSKA (reference sequence). The CDR3 spans 13 residues. CDR3 protein: CSALNRAFYEQYF. The CDR3 DNA reads TGCAGTGCTTTAAACAGGGCATTTTACGAGCAGTACTTC.

This clonotype was detected many times. The chain employs TRBV12-5 and TRBJ2-7; D unresolved. The length of the CDR3 is 15 residues. Germline assignment: CDR1 LGHNT and CDR2 FRNRAP. V lost 7 bases, J lost 0 bases, and 16 bases lay in between. In DNA, the CDR3 is TGTGCTAGTGCCCTGGACCTCACGAGCTCCTACGAGCAGTACTTC. This codes for CASALDLTSSYEQYF.

There are many counts of this clonotype. This chain links TRBV7-8 with TRBJ2-2; 8 bases fit TRBD1. The junction had 8 bases not matched to a gene; V was cut back by 4 bases and J by 4 bases. Germline CDR1 SGHVS, CDR2 FQNEAQ. The CDR3 is 16 residues long. The CDR3 spells CASSSGQGWGTGELFF. For the CDR3, the DNA is TGTGCCAGCAGCTCCGGACAGGGTTGGGGCACCGGGGAGCTGTTTTTT.

The chain links TRBV27 to TRBJ2-7, with D maybe TRBD2 (5 bases). This CDR3 is 15 amino acids long. V gave up 2 bases and J gave up 2 bases, with 13 bases separating them. The germline CDR1 and CDR2 sequences are MNHEY and SMNVEV (reference sequence). The CDR3 protein is CASSLGPDFAYEQYF. The CDR3 DNA is TGTGCCAGCAGTTTAGGTCCGGACTTCGCCTACGAGCAGTACTTC.

The chain employs TRBV3-1 and TRBJ2-3, with 9 bases aligning to TRBD2. Germline V lookup: CDR1 LGHDT, CDR2 YNNKEL (reference sequence). V lost 6 bases to trimming and J lost 2 bases; unmatched junction nucleotides: 15. The CDR3 loop spans 18 amino acids. The CDR3 nucleotides are TGTGCCAGCAGTCCGGGCAGGAGCGGGGGGTCTCTCACAGATACGCAGTATTTT. Its translation: CASSPGRSGGSLTDTQYF.

This clonotype was seen a few times. The chain combines TRBV27 with TRBJ2-2; either TRBD1 or TRBD2 may fit D (5 bases each). Trimming removed 3 bases at V and 6 bases at J, with 11 bases between. The CDR3 covers 14 residues. CDR1 is MNHEY, CDR2 SMNVEV, per germline (reference sequence). The CDR3: CASSLRGFAGELFF. The CDR3 DNA follows: TGTGCCAGCAGTTTGAGGGGTTTTGCCGGGGAGCTGTTTTTT.

Notes on this clonotype: One junction end does not reproduce the germline sequence, and a read error may be involved. The chain links TRBV14 to TRBJ2-7, with D hard to call. This CDR3 contains 13 residues. Germline V CDR1 and CDR2: SGHDN, FVKESK. The CDR3 region is CASNQAGLSEQYF. CDR3 sequence (DNA): TGTGCCAGCAACCAAGCCGGTCTCTCAGAGCAGTACTTC.

This clonotype was detected ten times or more. The chain joins TRBV12-3 or TRBV12-4 to TRBJ2-3; TRBD2 aligns across 12 bases. J gave up 10 bases and V 5 bases, and 13 bases lay outside the gene matches. The CDR3 runs to 16 residues. The CDR3 spells CASSPRLAGALGAQYF. Here the CDR3 DNA reads TGTGCCAGCAGTCCTAGACTAGCGGGGGCCCTTGGAGCGCAGTATTTT.